The T cell receptor (beta chain) described here comes from a study of blood T cell repertoires in COVID-19. At the level of the study: Sample material is recorded as cDNA or gDNA derived from T cells, B-cell-depleted T cells, or PBMCs.

In the original workflow: Reference gene primers were amplified, and this amplification served to estimate nucleated cell counts. Using immunoSEQ multiplex PCR, the repertoire was profiled, and TCRdb retains in-frame clones only, with some absent. V and J calls plus clone size are reproduced from that table; the DNA served to infer D and trimming. Altogether around 92,000 clones are present, approximately 79% being singletons, with the ten largest covering roughly 3.9%. CDR3 size: 15 residues. Trimming removed 3 bases from V and 9 bases from J; junction bases left unmatched: 6. The germline V gene has CDR1 LNHDA and CDR2 SQIVND (reference sequence). This clone was seen more than once but under ten times.

The rearrangement uses TRBV19 and TRBJ2-1, with TRBD1 matching over 12 bases. The receptor was isolated from a man in his 70s with COVID-19, enrolled during active disease. Sequencing input: peripheral blood. CDR3 DNA sequence: TGTGCCAGTAGTATTAGGGACAGGGGGCTTCTTGAGCAGTTCTTC. It encodes CASSIRDRGLLEQFF.